Listed here are 22 T cell receptor beta chains from one sample, sequenced in a study of vaccination effects on CD4 cells after COVID-19 (dated 2022 in TCRdb). For these TCRs, the target antigens are not known. The ViraFEST assay stimulated PBMC with viral peptide pools and then used TCR sequencing to identify antigen-specific CD4+ T cell clonotypes by expansion. After less than 13 days of culture, CD4+ T cells were isolated with the EasySep CD4+ T cell isolation kit. The absence of prior SARS-CoV-2 infection in healthy vaccine recipients was confirmed by negative nucleocapsid antibodies before and after vaccination. To prepare the library, the immunoSEQ multiplex PCR assay was applied. TCRdb mirrors the immuneACCESS table, restricted to in-frame sequences. Some clones are absent from its copies; in checked studies, under half trace to an unresolved V gene, and the reason for the others is unknown. This sample has around 63,000 clones in its table, and about 79% of those were observed once. The ten largest clones take up 3% to 4% of the sample.

Here the sequenced sample was CD4+ T cells from PBMCs cultured with HCoV-OC43 spike peptides, taken before COVID-19 vaccination. The cell subset or site tag for this specimen amounts to: HCoV-OC43 spike overlapping peptide pool stimulation. The source of these receptors is a human donor who received a COVID-19 vaccine.

This clone was observed a handful of times. This chain connects TRBV19 to TRBJ1-1, with a possible D match to TRBD1 (5 bases). Germline V CDR1 and CDR2: LNHDA, SQIVND (reference sequence). The CDR3 runs 12 residues. Trimming cost V 5 bases and J 4 bases, with 8 bases left between them. The chain's CDR3 is CASSWGGTEAFF. The CDR3 DNA reads TGTGCCAGTAGTTGGGGGGGCACTGAAGCTTTCTTT.

This chain links TRBV2 with TRBJ2-5, with D uncertain. Trimming left V 4 bases short and J 5 bases short, with 14 bases between. The CDR3 sequence is 14 residues long. Germline lookup yields CDR1 SNHLY and CDR2 FYNNEI. CDR3 region: CASSVTPVWETQYF. The DNA for the CDR3 is TGTGCCAGCAGTGTGACTCCGGTCTGGGAGACCCAGTACTTC.

The chain combines TRBV5-4 with TRBJ1-3, with D uncertain. The germline CDR1 and CDR2 sequences are SGHNT and YYREEE (reference sequence). V lost 4 bases and J lost 2, with 10 bases in between. This CDR3 is 14 amino acids long. In DNA form, the CDR3 reads TGTGCCAGCAGCAGAGGTACCGCTGGAAACACCATATATTTT. Residues: CASSRGTAGNTIYF.

This chain joins TRBV5-1 and TRBJ2-2, with D tentatively TRBD1 (6 bases). The CDR3 length is 15 residues. CDR1 and CDR2 from the germline V gene are SGHRS and YFSETQ. Trimming left V 2 bases short and J 1 base short, with 9 bases between. The CDR3 sequence: CASSLAGENTGELFF. The DNA for the CDR3 is TGCGCCAGCAGCTTAGCAGGGGAGAACACCGGGGAGCTGTTTTTT.

This clone has just a few counts. The gene calls are TRBV2 and TRBJ1-2, with D possibly being TRBD1 (5 bases). The CDR3 covers 14 residues. Germline CDR1 SNHLY, CDR2 FYNNEI. Trimming took off 6 bases at V and 2 bases at J, with 13 bases between the two ends. CDR3 sequence (DNA): TGTGCCAGCAGCGCCGACCGGGACAACTATGGCTACACCTTC. Translated, it gives CASSADRDNYGYTF.

The chain joins TRBV12-3 or TRBV12-4 to TRBJ2-5, with D uncertain. V was cut by 6 bases and J by 2 bases, with 4 bases left in between. The CDR3 spans 11 residues. The CDR3, as DNA: TGTGCCAGCAGCTCTCAAGAGACCCAGTACTTC. Amino acids: CASSSQETQYF.

The V gene is TRBV4-2, the J gene TRBJ1-3, with D perhaps TRBD1 (6 bases). There are 19 residues in the CDR3. Deletions cut 0 bases from V and 0 bases from J, with 18 bases between. Germline CDR1 LGHNA, CDR2 YNFKEQ. Here the CDR3 DNA reads TGTGCCAGCAGCCAAGATTTCAGCCCGAGGGACATCTCTGGAAACACCATATATTTT. Translating it yields CASSQDFSPRDISGNTIYF.

Only a few counts were recorded for this clone. This chain connects TRBV18 to TRBJ1-5, with TRBD1 as a possible D gene (6 bases). This CDR3 is built from 15 residues. Trimming cost V 3 bases and J 0 bases, with 9 bases left between them. Germline loops: CDR1 KGHSH, CDR2 LQKENI. The CDR3 loop reads CASSPEGVSNQPQHF. CDR3 coding DNA: TGTGCCAGCTCACCGGAGGGGGTTAGCAATCAGCCCCAGCATTTT.

V is TRBV7-9 and J is TRBJ2-5; D possibly matches TRBD1 or TRBD2 (6 bases each). The V end was cut by 3 bases, the J end by 5 bases, with 10 bases between. The CDR3 is 13 residues long. Germline CDR1 reads SEHNR; CDR2 reads FQNEAQ (reference sequence). CDR3 amino acids: CASSLDSGETQYF. CDR3 sequence (DNA): TGTGCCAGCAGCTTGGACAGCGGGGAGACCCAGTACTTC.

The chain uses TRBV5-1 and TRBJ2-3; 11 bases match TRBD2. After removal of 2 bases from V and 0 bases from J, the junction contained 2 bases not matched to a gene. There are 16 residues in the CDR3. The germline V gene has CDR1 SGHRS and CDR2 YFSETQ. The CDR3 bases are TGCGCCAGCAGCTTCCGGACTAGCGGGAGCACAGATACGCAGTATTTT. Its protein is CASSFRTSGSTDTQYF. Based on the CDR3 plus reference TRBV5-1 and TRBJ2-3, the full variable domain is KAGVTQTPRYLIKTRGQQVTLSCSPISGHRSVSWYQQTPGQGLQFLFEYFSETQRNKGNFPGRFSGRQFSNSRSEMNVSTLELGDSALYLCASSFRTSGSTDTQYFGPGTRLTVL.

The rearrangement uses TRBV24-1 and TRBJ1-2; D remains unclear. Trimming took 4 bases from V and 1 from J, leaving 3 bases between them. The CDR3 loop spans 12 amino acids. CDR1 and CDR2 from the germline V gene are KGHDR and SFDVKD. This CDR3 reads CATSDNNYGYTF. CDR3 sequence (DNA): TGTGCCACCAGTGACAATAACTATGGCTACACCTTC.

This clone occurred a few times. The V and J genes are TRBV28 and TRBJ2-2; 8 bases are a match to TRBD2. Germline V gene sequence: CDR1 MDHEN, CDR2 SYDVKM. V lost 5 bases, J lost 6 bases, and 8 bases stayed unmatched. This CDR3 spans 15 amino acids. CDR3 nucleotides: TGTGCCAGCAGTGTAACGGGGGGGCGGGCCGGGGAGCTGTTTTTT. Its translation is CASSVTGGRAGELFF.

This clone was picked up a small number of times. The J gene is TRBJ2-3, the V gene TRBV7-6, with 8 bases identical to TRBD1. This CDR3 region has 16 residues. Germline CDR1 and CDR2: SGHVS and FNYEAQ. J was trimmed by 6 bases and V by 5 bases; bases with no gene match: 13. CDR3 region: CASSPRTGTFEDTQYF. CDR3 nucleotide sequence: TGTGCCAGCAGCCCCAGGACAGGGACCTTTGAGGATACGCAGTATTTT.

The V and J genes are TRBV15 and TRBJ2-2, with a tentative D call TRBD1 (6 bases). The germline V gene has CDR1 LNHNV and CDR2 YYDKDF (reference sequence). The length of the CDR3 is 17 residues. Trimming took off 5 bases at V and 5 bases at J, with 21 bases between the two ends. The CDR3 coding sequence is TGTGCCACCAGCGAAGGGGGTGGGACCCTTGGGACCGGGGAGCTGTTTTTT. It yields the protein CATSEGGGTLGTGELFF.

J is TRBJ2-5 and V is TRBV5-1; D might be TRBD1 (6 bases). The germline V gene encodes CDR1 SGHRS and CDR2 YFSETQ. Trimming cost V 5 bases and J 2 bases, with 16 bases left between them. There are 15 residues in the CDR3. CDR3 sequence (DNA): TGCGCCAGCAGTTACTCGGGGACACCTCAAGAGACCCAGTACTTC. Protein: CASSYSGTPQETQYF.

CDR3 in DNA: TGTGCCAGCAGCTACCGGGACGGACGAGATACGCAGTATTTT. Amino acids: CASSYRDGRDTQYF. V and J are TRBV7-2 and TRBJ2-3; D tentatively reads TRBD1 or TRBD2 (5 bases each). This CDR3 is 14 amino acids long. The germline V gene has CDR1 SGHTA and CDR2 FQGNSA. Trimming took 4 bases from V and 5 from J, leaving 13 bases between them.

This clone turned up a few times. The genes are TRBV6-5 and TRBJ2-7; 9 nucleotides match TRBD1. The CDR3 spans 15 residues. Unmatched junction bases numbered 9, after V lost 7 bases and J lost 2 bases. Per the germline V gene, CDR1 is MNHEY and CDR2 is SVGAGI. Here the CDR3 reads CASTASGQGAYEQYV. The CDR3 DNA sequence: TGTGCCAGCACAGCTTCGGGACAGGGAGCCTACGAGCAGTACGTC.

In this sample, this clone turned up a few times. The chain links TRBV5-1 to TRBJ1-2; D is unresolved. The CDR3 length is 14 residues. Germline CDR1 reads SGHRS; CDR2 reads YFSETQ. Trimming shortened V by 3 bases and J by 2 bases, and 11 bases separated the two germline ends. The CDR3 nucleotides read TGCGCCAGCAGCTCGAACGGGGTAAACTATGGCTACACCTTC. As protein: CASSSNGVNYGYTF.

This clone has only a few counts. The V call is TRBV5-4, the J call TRBJ1-2, with D tentatively TRBD1 (5 bases). Trimming removed 2 bases at V and 2 bases at J, with 7 bases between. This CDR3 contains 13 residues. Per germline, CDR1 SGHNT and CDR2 YYREEE (reference sequence). The CDR3 DNA sequence: TGTGCCAGCAGCTTTAGGGGAAACTATGGCTACACCTTC. Protein product: CASSFRGNYGYTF.

This sequence joins TRBV29-1 and TRBJ1-2; TRBD1 aligns across 8 bases. CDR1 is SQVTM, CDR2 ANQGSEA, per germline. The CDR3 totals 11 residues. V was pared by 3 bases and J by 7 bases, with 1 base of the junction left unmatched. CDR3 bases: TGCAGCGTTGACAGGGGGCTTGGCTACACCTTC. Translating it yields CSVDRGLGYTF.

The J gene is TRBJ1-5, the V gene TRBV19, with D possibly being TRBD1 (6 bases). Trimming shortened V by 7 bases and J by 2 bases, and 21 bases separated the two germline ends. Germline V gene data show CDR1 as LNHDA and CDR2 as SQIVND (reference sequence). The CDR3 is made up of 17 amino acids. The CDR3 region is CASTLSIRGAGNQPQHF. CDR3 DNA sequence: TGTGCCAGTACCCTCTCCATTCGGGGGGCGGGCAATCAGCCCCAGCATTTT.

This clone was seen only once. The chain's CDR3 is CASSVEAGRYGYTF. CDR3 nucleotide sequence: TGTGCCAGCAGCGTAGAAGCAGGGAGGTATGGCTACACCTTC. The rearrangement joins TRBV9 to TRBJ1-2, with a possible D match to TRBD1 (5 bases). CDR1 and CDR2 (germline): SGDLS, YYNGEE. Between the trimmed V and J ends, which lost 0 bases and 5 bases, there was a span of 11 bases. The CDR3 covers 14 residues. Looking up the rest from reference TRBV9 and TRBJ1-2 gives the full variable domain: DSGVTQTPKHLITATGQRVTLRCSPRSGDLSVYWYQQSLDQGLQFLIQYYNGEERAKGNILERFSAQQFPDLHSELNLSSLELGDSALYFCASSVEAGRYGYTFGSGTRLTVV.